This T cell receptor (beta chain) appears in the sequencing data of a study of lymphopenia after photon versus proton radiotherapy. Sequencing used immunoSEQ multiplex PCR; TCRdb keeps in-frame clones, though not all of them. Among some 16,000 clones, 70% to 90% were seen once, and the ten largest hold 45% to 60%. The CDR3 length is 15 residues. V lost 4 bases and J 5 bases, leaving 18 bases between the germline ends. In germline, CDR1 is SGHNT, CDR2 YYREEE (reference sequence). Comment on this clone: Antigen specificity is unknown.

Study outcomes and limitations: Survival link was tested only in deceased patients; proton benefit remains a possibility.

The material sequenced was peripheral blood, taken from a patient treated with proton-based radiotherapy. The chain combines TRBV5-4 with TRBJ1-1; the D is unclear. The sequence derives from a woman aged 55-70 years with cholangiocarcinoma. Some clones in this sample may be carry-over from other donors' samples. The CDR3 is CASSLSRASGTEAFF. The DNA for the CDR3 is TGTGCCAGCAGCCTGTCACGGGCCTCGGGGACTGAAGCTTTCTTT.